The 26 T cell receptor beta chains below come from one sample, sequenced in a study of Graves' ophthalmopathy and Graves' hyperthyroidism. The authors amplified TCR beta CDR3 regions from RNA transcripts. Amplification began with first-round RT-PCR using HTBI primers, then second-round multiplex PCR was performed. TCRdb reanalysed the multiplex PCR reads using MiXCR and keeps one entry per CDR3 protein. The table includes approximately 540,000 distinct CDR3 sequences, about 35% detected once. The sequenced sample consisted of peripheral blood or thyroid tissue (not recorded which). Receptors were obtained from an adult man with Graves' hyperthyroidism.

Turning to this clonotype: Germline is not matched at one junction end, which may reflect a read error. The genes are TRBV12-3 or TRBV12-4 and TRBJ1-1; no clear D gene. This CDR3 has 14 amino acids. CDR3 region: CVSSLGSTNTEAFF. The CDR3, as DNA: TGTGTCAGCAGTTTGGGCTCTACGAACACTGAAGCTTTCTTT.

V gene TRBV20-1 combines with J gene TRBJ2-7, with D perhaps matching TRBD1 (7 bases). V shed 5 bases and J shed 5 bases, with 13 bases lying between them. The CDR3 totals 12 residues. The V gene's germline CDR1 is DFQATT and CDR2 SNEGSKA (reference sequence). DNA of the CDR3: TGCAGTGCTGCTCAGGGGGGCAACGAGCAGTACTTC. Its protein product is CSAAQGGNEQYF.

This clonotype has a count of ten or more. The chain carries TRBV2 and TRBJ2-7; TRBD1 aligns across 8 bases. V gave up 7 bases and J gave up 2 bases; unmatched junction bases: 7. Per germline, CDR1 SNHLY and CDR2 FYNNEI. This CDR3 comprises 14 residues. The DNA of the CDR3 is TGTGCCAGCACCACGGACAGGGAGACCTACGAGCAGTACTTC. This encodes CASTTDRETYEQYF.

Concerning this clonotype: An end of the junction does not agree with germline; a read error may underlie this. V gene TRBV7-9 combines with J gene TRBJ2-5; D call uncertain. This CDR3 contains 13 residues. Germline lookup yields CDR1 SEHNR and CDR2 FQNEAQ (reference sequence). The CDR3: CASSSKTQETQYF. CDR3 DNA sequence: TGCGCCAGCAGCTCCAAGACCCAAGAGACCCAGTACTTC.

Concerning this clonotype: A much larger clone differs by one base, so this may be a read error. J is TRBJ1-1 and V is TRBV29-1; 9 nucleotides match TRBD1. CDR3 size: 14 residues. V was clipped by 5 bases and J by 3 bases; unmatched bases: 7. The germline V gene has CDR1 SQVTM and CDR2 ANQGSEA. The CDR3 sequence is CSVNPGQGDTEAFF. CDR3 nucleotides: TGCAGCGTTAATCCGGGACAGGGCGACACTGAAGCTTTCTTT. Complete variable domain (other parts from reference TRBV29-1 and TRBJ1-1): SAVISQKPSRDICQRGTSLTIQCQVDSQVTMMFWYRQQPGQSLTLIATANQGSEATYESGFVIDKFPISRPNLTFSTLTVSNMSPEDSSIYLCSVNPGQGDTEAFFGQGTRLTVV.

V usage is TRBV9 and J usage is TRBJ2-2, with 12 bases matching TRBD2. V lost 4 bases and J lost 2; bases outside the gene matches: 6. Germline-derived CDR1 and CDR2 are SGDLS and YYNGEE. The CDR3 spans 17 residues. CDR3 DNA sequence: TGTGCCAGCAGCCTTGGACTAGCGGGGTCTAACACCGGGGAGCTGTTTTTT. Translation gives CASSLGLAGSNTGELFF.

The J gene is TRBJ1-2, the V gene TRBV29-1, with 8 nucleotides matching TRBD1. Trimming at V came to 3 bases and at J to 8 bases, leaving 5 bases not matched to a gene. Germline V gives CDR1 SQVTM, CDR2 ANQGSEA. The CDR3 length is 12 residues. The CDR3 DNA follows: TGCAGCGTTGAGGACAGGGAGGTCGGCTACACCTTC. Its translation: CSVEDREVGYTF.

Many counts were recorded for this clonotype. The chain joins TRBV9 to TRBJ1-2; the D is unclear. CDR1 is SGDLS and CDR2 is YYNGEE in the germline V gene. The CDR3 covers 14 residues. V lost 0 bases and J 4 bases, leaving 10 bases between the germline ends. CDR3 in amino acids: CASSVGAVSYGYTF. CDR3 bases: TGTGCCAGCAGCGTAGGAGCGGTATCCTATGGCTACACCTTC.

This clonotype was picked up a small number of times. CDR3 sequence (DNA): TGCAGTGCTAGGCTCGCAGGGGGCGAAGGCACAGATACGCAGTATTTT. This sequence encodes CSARLAGGEGTDTQYF. V gene TRBV20-1 combines with J gene TRBJ2-3, with 8 bases that match TRBD1. The CDR3 contains 16 residues. Trimming removed 3 bases from V and 1 base from J; junction bases left unmatched: 9. The germline V gene encodes CDR1 DFQATT and CDR2 SNEGSKA (reference sequence).

This clonotype was recorded a few times. V and J are TRBV10-3 and TRBJ2-3, with TRBD2 matching 10 bases. The CDR3 contains 15 residues. In germline, CDR1 is ENHRY, CDR2 SYGVKD. Unmatched junction bases numbered 0, after V lost 2 bases and J lost 1 base. The CDR3 sequence is CAISETSGGTDTQYF. CDR3 coding DNA: TGTGCCATCAGTGAGACTAGCGGGGGCACAGATACGCAGTATTTT.

The chain uses TRBV12-3 or TRBV12-4 and TRBJ2-3; no clear D. The CDR3 extends over 14 amino acids. Trimming pared 8 bases from V and 2 bases from J, leaving 14 bases between. CDR3 sequence reads: CASSPLSNTDTQYF. Written as DNA, the CDR3 is TGTGCCAGCTCACCACTGAGCAACACAGATACGCAGTATTTT.

The rearrangement joins TRBV7-2 to TRBJ1-2; D not resolved. The CDR3 consists of 14 residues. With 5 bases removed from V and 6 bases from J, the gap between germline ends came to 16 bases. Germline V gene lookup returns CDR1 SGHTA and CDR2 FQGNSA. CDR3 nucleotide sequence: TGTGCCAGCAGCACCATGCGAACCGGGGATGGCTACACCTTC. It encodes CASSTMRTGDGYTF.

In its sample, this clonotype was seen many times. The chain uses TRBV5-4 and TRBJ1-2; the match to TRBD1 covers 11 bases. The CDR3 loop spans 15 amino acids. Germline V gene data show CDR1 as SGHNT and CDR2 as YYREEE (reference sequence). J gave up 2 bases and V 3 bases, and 3 bases lay outside the gene matches. The CDR3 sequence: CASSSWTGGNYGYTF. DNA for the CDR3: TGTGCCAGCAGCTCCTGGACAGGGGGCAACTATGGCTACACCTTC.

The chain is built from TRBV7-9 and TRBJ2-5; D possibly corresponds to TRBD1 (6 bases). This CDR3 has 11 residues. Between the trimmed V and J ends, which lost 10 bases and 5 bases, there was a span of 11 bases. Germline CDR1 is SEHNR and CDR2 is FQNEAQ (reference sequence). The CDR3 loop reads CATNQGETQYF. The CDR3 coding sequence is TGTGCCACCAACCAGGGGGAGACCCAGTACTTC.

This clonotype occurred many times. This chain connects TRBV29-1 to TRBJ1-2; D call uncertain. V lost 6 bases, J lost 6 bases, and 14 bases lay in between. CDR1 is SQVTM, CDR2 ANQGSEA, per germline. The CDR3 length is 12 residues. The CDR3 sequence is CSVDDMNNGYTF. The CDR3 DNA follows: TGCAGCGTAGACGACATGAACAATGGCTACACCTTC.

V and J are TRBV29-1 and TRBJ2-5, with TRBD1 identical over 11 bases. The germline V gene has CDR1 SQVTM and CDR2 ANQGSEA. This CDR3 contains 14 residues. V shed 4 bases, J shed 5 bases, and the junction held 6 bases outside the gene matches. Here the CDR3 reads CSVGTGGAWETQYF. For the CDR3, the DNA is TGCAGCGTTGGGACAGGGGGCGCTTGGGAGACCCAGTACTTC.

This clonotype has a count of ten or more. The gene calls are TRBV7-2 and TRBJ2-5; maybe TRBD2 (5 bases). This CDR3 comprises 14 residues. Germline V gene sequence: CDR1 SGHTA, CDR2 FQGNSA. Trimming took off 1 base at V and 5 bases at J, with 11 bases between the two ends. CDR3 residues: CASSLGPRGETQYF. In DNA form, the CDR3 reads TGTGCCAGCAGCTTAGGCCCTAGAGGGGAGACCCAGTACTTC.

In its sample, this clonotype was seen many times. J is TRBJ2-2 and V is TRBV12-3 or TRBV12-4, with 9 nucleotides matching TRBD1. V was pared by 5 bases and J by 1 base, with 8 bases of the junction left unmatched. The CDR3 spans 17 residues. CDR3 sequence reads: CASSIWTGVMNTGELFF. In DNA form, the CDR3 reads TGTGCCAGCAGTATCTGGACAGGGGTGATGAACACCGGGGAGCTGTTTTTT.

The chain links TRBV24-1 to TRBJ2-7, with 7 bases matching TRBD1. The CDR3 consists of 14 residues. Losses at the gene ends were 5 bases for V and 3 bases for J; bases not matched to a gene: 6. Germline CDR1 KGHDR, CDR2 SFDVKD. CDR3 in DNA: TGTGCCACCAGTGCCGACAGGGACGGCTACGAGCAGTACTTC. Protein: CATSADRDGYEQYF.

Ten or more counts support this clonotype. This chain joins TRBV7-8 and TRBJ2-5, with 7 bases matching TRBD2. Germline CDR1 reads SGHVS; CDR2 reads FQNEAQ. CDR3 length: 16 amino acids. The J segment lost 6 bases and the V segment lost 1 base, leaving 11 bases of the junction unmatched. The CDR3 DNA sequence: TGTGCCAGCAGCTTAGATCCGGGGACTATTCGTCAGACCCAGTACTTC. This gives the protein CASSLDPGTIRQTQYF.

On this clonotype: Germline and junction disagree at one end, which may indicate a read error. V gene TRBV7-9 combines with J gene TRBJ1-4, with D unresolved. The CDR3 length is 15 residues. Per the germline V gene, CDR1 is SEHNR and CDR2 is FQNEAQ (reference sequence). CDR3 coding DNA: TGCGCCAGCAGCCAAGGCCCGGCAACTAATGAAAAACTGTTTTTT. Translating gives CASSQGPATNEKLFF.

This clonotype occurred many times. This chain joins TRBV2 and TRBJ1-1; D remains unclear. V was trimmed by 9 bases and J by 8 bases, leaving 10 bases between them. This CDR3 is built from 10 residues. The germline V gene has CDR1 SNHLY and CDR2 FYNNEI. The CDR3 here is CASRGSEAFF. In DNA, the CDR3 is TGTGCCAGTCGGGGTTCCGAAGCTTTCTTT.

This clonotype was recorded many times. This sequence joins TRBV5-6 and TRBJ2-7, with 14 bases lining up with TRBD2. This CDR3 has 17 amino acids. V trimming: 3 bases; J trimming: 0 bases; junction bases outside the gene matches: 5. The germline gives CDR1 SGHDT, CDR2 YYEEEE. The CDR3 coding sequence is TGTGCCAGCAGCTGGGGACTAGCGGGGGTTAGCTCCTACGAGCAGTACTTC. Amino acids: CASSWGLAGVSSYEQYF.

The CDR3 coding sequence is TGCAGCGTTGCGGACGGGGCCAGCAATCAGCCCCAGCATTTT. Translated: CSVADGASNQPQHF. J is TRBJ1-5 and V is TRBV29-1; tentative D call: TRBD1 (5 bases). The germline CDR1 and CDR2 sequences are SQVTM and ANQGSEA. This CDR3 is 14 amino acids long. V was trimmed by 4 bases and J by 1 base, leaving 11 bases between them.

V usage is TRBV6-5 and J usage is TRBJ1-1; 9 nucleotides align to TRBD1. Trimming removed 6 bases from V and 5 bases from J; junction bases left unmatched: 7. Per germline, CDR1 MNHEY and CDR2 SVGAGI. The CDR3 contains 14 residues. The CDR3 loop reads CASRLDRGGTEAFF. The CDR3 DNA is TGTGCCAGCAGACTAGACAGGGGGGGGACTGAAGCTTTCTTT.

This clonotype appeared many times. The rearrangement uses TRBV7-2 and TRBJ2-5, with 11 bases lining up with TRBD1. V shed 5 bases, J shed 3 bases, and the junction held 2 bases outside the gene matches. Germline values: CDR1 SGHTA, CDR2 FQGNSA. The CDR3 has 14 amino acids. In nucleotides, the CDR3 is TGTGCCAGCAGCCGGACAGGGGGCAAAGAGACCCAGTACTTC. It yields the protein CASSRTGGKETQYF. The complete variable domain, with remaining parts taken from reference TRBV7-2 and TRBJ2-5, reads GAGVSQSPSNKVTEKGKDVELRCDPISGHTALYWYRQSLGQGLEFLIYFQGNSAPDKSGLPSDRFSAERTGGSVSTLTIQRTQQEDSAVYLCASSRTGGKETQYFGPGTRLLVL.